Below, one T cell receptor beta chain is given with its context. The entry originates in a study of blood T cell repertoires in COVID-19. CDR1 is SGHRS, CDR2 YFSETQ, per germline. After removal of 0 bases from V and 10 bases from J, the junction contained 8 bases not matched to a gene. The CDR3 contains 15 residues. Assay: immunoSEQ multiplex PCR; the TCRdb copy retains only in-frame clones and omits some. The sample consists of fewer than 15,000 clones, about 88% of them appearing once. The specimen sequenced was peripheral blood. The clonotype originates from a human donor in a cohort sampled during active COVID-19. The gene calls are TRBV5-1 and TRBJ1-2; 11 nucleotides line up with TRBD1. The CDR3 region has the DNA TGCGCCAGCAGCTTGGAACCCGGGACAGGGGGGCACTACACCTTC. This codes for CASSLEPGTGGHYTF.